The TCR beta chain described here comes from a study of blood T cell repertoires in COVID-19. Background on the study: The origin of the acute and convalescent COVID-19 samples was the United States, Italy and Spain.

Produced via immunoSEQ multiplex PCR; TCRdb's table is partial and in-frame only. In the table there are about 160,000 clones, roughly 80% of which are singletons. Germline CDR1 reads MNHEY; CDR2 reads SVGEGT. V was cut by 2 bases and J by 5 bases, with 11 bases left in between. This CDR3 is 14 amino acids long. Recruitment covered some 25 US areas and drew participants whose ages spanned roughly 18 to 95 years. This rearrangement joins TRBV6-2 or TRBV6-3 to TRBJ2-3; D gene unclear. Sequencing input: PBMCs or T cells enriched from blood (not recorded which). This receptor was identified in a woman in her thirties or forties with acute COVID-19. CDR3 protein: CASSYVLRGDTQYF. CDR3 bases: TGTGCCAGCAGTTACGTTCTAAGAGGAGATACGCAGTATTTT.